These T cell receptor beta chains were read from a single sample in a study of T cells in Graves' hyperthyroidism and ophthalmopathy. TCRdb ran MiXCR on the multiplex PCR reads and lists one entry per CDR3 protein. This table has about 520,000 distinct CDR3 sequences, approximately 24% appearing once. The sample consisted of blood. The receptor set was obtained from a woman aged 25 to 39 with Graves' ophthalmopathy. CDR3s leave out the opening cysteine and the closing phenylalanine or tryptophan. Each record gives: J gene, V gene, CDR3 protein.

j_gene: TRBJ2-7
v_gene: TRBV20-1
CDR3aa: SARTPSNSYEQY

j_gene: TRBJ2-7
v_gene: TRBV28
CDR3aa: ASSLLLAGVGEQY

j_gene: TRBJ1-1
v_gene: TRBV5-1
CDR3aa: ASSGRAQGTEAF

j_gene: TRBJ2-5
v_gene: TRBV7-7
CDR3aa: ASSRGNSVTQY

j_gene: TRBJ2-5
v_gene: TRBV7-9
CDR3aa: ASSGTGGPETQY

j_gene: TRBJ2-7
v_gene: TRBV18
CDR3aa: ASSATGLAVGEGYEQY

j_gene: TRBJ1-2
v_gene: TRBV11-2
CDR3aa: ASSLFLGQVFYGYT

j_gene: TRBJ2-5
v_gene: TRBV6-1
CDR3aa: ASSEALYGAGGIRETQY

j_gene: TRBJ2-4
v_gene: TRBV12-3/TRBV12-4
CDR3aa: ASSFKQGAFTNIKY

j_gene: TRBJ2-6
v_gene: TRBV10-3
CDR3aa: SISELLWHPSGANVLT

j_gene: TRBJ2-2
v_gene: TRBV5-1
CDR3aa: ASSARGAGELF

j_gene: TRBJ1-1
v_gene: TRBV4-3
CDR3aa: ASSQAWDFDTEAF

j_gene: TRBJ1-5
v_gene: TRBV20-1
CDR3aa: SATVGVNQPQH

j_gene: TRBJ2-5
v_gene: TRBV6-5
CDR3aa: ASSSSGLAGEETQY

j_gene: TRBJ1-1
v_gene: TRBV12-5
CDR3aa: ASGPGASMNTEAF

j_gene: TRBJ2-7
v_gene: TRBV29-1
CDR3aa: SVVVDSSYEQY

j_gene: TRBJ1-5
v_gene: TRBV19
CDR3aa: ASNDQPQH